The T cell receptor beta chain described here comes from a study of cytomegalovirus exposure and HLA in healthy donors. The PCR used 60 Vbeta and 13 Jbeta primers. Repertoires were generated with immunoSEQ multiplex PCR, while TCRdb's copy carries only in-frame clones and drops some. The sample lists some 130,000 clones, roughly four fifths occurring once. From germline, CDR1 is SGHRS and CDR2 YFSETQ. The CDR3 consists of 14 residues. V trimming: 0 bases; J trimming: 6 bases; junction bases outside the gene matches: 4. Sequencing was done on a sample of PBMCs. This TCR was recovered from a male donor in good health and CMV-seropositive. The chain joins TRBV5-1 to TRBJ2-7, with 9 bases identical to TRBD2. The DNA for the CDR3 is TGCGCCAGCAGCTTGGGGCTAGCGGGAAGCGAGCAGTACTTC. It yields the protein CASSLGLAGSEQYF.